A selection of T cell receptor beta chains follows, all from one sample in a study of beta chain features in type 1 diabetes. Only in-frame clones appear in the TCRdb table, and some are missing; sequencing was by immunoSEQ multiplex PCR. The sample records more than 300,000 clones, roughly 13% being singletons. Material: naive CD4+ T cells from blood. The receptors derive from a young man in good health. Both conserved end residues are part of each CDR3. The D gene is left open where the match is weak. Clone size is given for some rows only: seen once, a few or many times, or a class if the clone is expanded.

v_gene	j_gene	abundance	d_gene	CDR3aa	CDR3nt
TRBV14	TRBJ2-1	.	TRBD2	CASSHSGRANEQFF	TGTGCCAGCAGTCATAGCGGGAGGGCCAATGAGCAGTTCTTC
TRBV11-2	TRBJ1-1	.	.	CASSLQSGGVEAFF	TGTGCCAGCAGCTTACAATCGGGGGGGGTTGAAGCTTTCTTT
TRBV28	TRBJ2-1	few	TRBD1	CASSTIGTGISNEQFF	TGTGCCAGCAGCACCATCGGGACAGGGATCAGCAATGAGCAGTTCTTC
TRBV28	TRBJ1-2	.	.	CASSSLLEGNYGYTF	TGTGCCAGCAGTTCATTGCTTGAGGGTAACTATGGCTACACCTTC
TRBV5-4	TRBJ2-5	few	.	CASSLVSGMGETQYF	TGTGCCAGCAGCTTGGTATCAGGGATGGGAGAGACCCAGTACTTC
TRBV9	TRBJ2-2	few	TRBD1	CASSGQGFGELFF	TGTGCCAGCAGCGGACAGGGATTCGGGGAGCTGTTTTTT
TRBV30	TRBJ2-7	few	TRBD1	CAWSLPGQDEQYF	TGTGCCTGGAGCCTCCCGGGACAGGACGAGCAGTACTTC
TRBV15	TRBJ2-5	few	.	CATRLAKPYQETQYF	TGTGCCACCAGGTTGGCAAAACCATACCAAGAGACCCAGTACTTC
TRBV19	TRBJ2-7	.	TRBD1	CASTDGTGGLNEQYF	TGTGCCAGTACCGATGGGACAGGGGGTTTGAACGAGCAGTACTTC
TRBV30	TRBJ1-2	few	TRBD1	CAWQRGGDYGYTF	TGTGCCTGGCAACGAGGGGGCGACTATGGCTACACCTTC
TRBV5-1	TRBJ2-2	few	.	CASSLAANTGELFF	TGCGCCAGCTCCTTGGCCGCGAACACCGGGGAGCTGTTTTTT
TRBV29-1	TRBJ1-4	.	TRBD1	CSVLGTDNEKLFF	TGCAGCGTTCTCGGGACAGATAATGAAAAACTGTTTTTT
TRBV4-3	TRBJ1-6	.	.	CASSQGGVGSPLHF	TGCGCCAGCAGCCAAGGGGGGGTTGGATCACCCCTCCACTTT
TRBV25-1	TRBJ1-2	few	TRBD1	CASSEWDREGYTF	TGTGCCAGCAGTGAATGGGACAGGGAAGGCTACACCTTC
TRBV19	TRBJ2-1	few	TRBD2	CASSYSGGSYNEQFF	TGTGCCAGTAGTTATAGCGGGGGCTCCTACAATGAGCAGTTCTTC
TRBV7-9	TRBJ2-7	.	.	CASSTRGSYEQYF	TGTGCCAGCAGCACCCGGGGCTCCTACGAGCAGTACTTC
TRBV18	TRBJ2-7	.	TRBD1	CASSPGTGGNEQYF	TGTGCCAGCTCACCCGGGACAGGGGGCAACGAGCAGTACTTC
TRBV9	TRBJ2-3	few	.	CASSVDRSWADTQYF	TGTGCCAGCAGCGTAGACAGGAGCTGGGCAGATACGCAGTATTTT
TRBV5-1	TRBJ2-3	.	TRBD1	CASSFSDRVTDTQYF	TGCGCCAGCAGCTTCAGCGACAGGGTTACGGATACGCAGTATTTT
TRBV7-9	TRBJ2-2	.	TRBD1	CASSFGAGGDTGELFF	TGTGCCAGCAGCTTCGGTGCAGGGGGCGATACCGGGGAGCTGTTTTTT
TRBV18	TRBJ2-2	few	TRBD1	CASSPRAGGNTGELFF	TGTGCCAGCTCACCACGGGCAGGGGGCAACACCGGGGAGCTGTTTTTT
TRBV25-1	TRBJ1-1	.	.	CASSAETRDLNTEAFF	TGTGCCAGCAGTGCAGAAACCCGGGATTTGAACACTGAAGCTTTCTTT
TRBV30	TRBJ1-4	.	.	CASRALSNEKLFF	TGTGCATCGAGGGCCCTATCTAATGAAAAACTGTTTTTT
TRBV6-5	TRBJ1-1	.	TRBD1	CASSSEPGQGGPEAFF	TGTGCCAGCAGTTCGGAACCGGGACAGGGGGGCCCTGAAGCTTTCTTT
TRBV30	TRBJ2-5	.	.	CAYYRVAETQYF	TGTGCCTATTACAGGGTCGCGGAGACCCAGTACTTC
TRBV11-2	TRBJ2-1	few	TRBD1	CASSSDRGYEQFF	TGTGCCAGCAGCTCGGACAGGGGCTATGAGCAGTTCTTC
TRBV5-4	TRBJ1-6	few	TRBD1	CASSWTLAGGIGSPLHF	TGTGCCAGCAGCTGGACCTTAGCAGGGGGAATCGGGTCACCCCTCCACTTT
TRBV30	TRBJ1-2	.	.	CAAGAGGYTF	TGTGCTGCAGGGGCCGGTGGCTACACCTTC
TRBV6-4	TRBJ2-3	few	.	CASSSQGGGTDTQYF	TGTGCCAGCAGTTCGCAGGGAGGAGGCACAGATACGCAGTATTTT
TRBV7-8	TRBJ2-1	few	TRBD2	CASSLRTSGGSYNEQFF	TGTGCCAGCAGCTTGCGGACTAGCGGGGGTTCCTACAATGAGCAGTTCTTC
TRBV2	TRBJ2-3	few	.	CASRRGTDTQYF	TGTGCCAGCAGACGAGGGACAGATACGCAGTATTTT
TRBV28	TRBJ2-1	.	.	CASRREWGSFSYNEQFF	TGTGCCAGCAGACGGGAGTGGGGGTCTTTCTCCTACAATGAGCAGTTCTTC
TRBV4-3	TRBJ2-3	few	.	CASSQDFIIGADTQYF	TGCGCCAGCAGCCAAGATTTTATTATCGGGGCAGATACGCAGTATTTT
TRBV7-8	TRBJ1-4	few	.	CASSLGGGLVEKLFF	TGTGCCAGCAGCTTAGGAGGGGGATTAGTTGAAAAACTGTTTTTT
TRBV9	TRBJ2-1	few	.	CASSQDPLGHNEQFF	TGTGCCAGCAGCCAAGACCCCCTGGGGCACAATGAGCAGTTCTTC
TRBV6-1	TRBJ2-7	.	.	CASNPGHRTYEQYF	TGTGCCAGCAATCCGGGACACCGGACCTACGAGCAGTACTTC
TRBV19	TRBJ1-2	.	TRBD1	CASSQDRDRYGYTF	TGTGCCAGTAGCCAGGACAGGGATCGGTATGGCTACACCTTC
TRBV28	TRBJ2-1	few	.	CASSLPRDEQFF	TGTGCCAGCAGTTTGCCTCGGGATGAGCAGTTCTTC
TRBV9	TRBJ2-3	few	.	CASSVGLYTDTQYF	TGTGCCAGCAGCGTAGGACTATACACAGATACGCAGTATTTT
TRBV25-1	TRBJ1-1	.	.	CASGSSGGLTEAFF	TGTGCCAGCGGCAGTTCTGGGGGCTTGACTGAAGCTTTCTTT
TRBV19	TRBJ2-5	few	TRBD1	CASSLETGARTQYF	TGTGCCAGTAGTCTCGAAACAGGGGCACGGACCCAGTACTTC